Reported below is one T cell receptor (beta chain). Its target is not known. These data belong to a study of vaccination and CD4 T cells after COVID-19. With the Oncomine TCR Beta short-read assay, DNA from cultured CD4+ T cells was sequenced. TCRdb recomputed calls from the PCR reads with MiXCR, one row per CDR3 protein. The sample carries about 12,000 distinct CDR3 sequences, 25% to 35% recorded once. The treatment is: approximately 11-day PBMC culture with coronavirus spike peptide pools or control peptides (ViraFEST assay). The germline V gene has CDR1 SGHRS and CDR2 YFSETQ. This CDR3 contains 19 residues. The V gene end was trimmed by 0 bases and the J gene end by 8 bases; junction bases not matched to a gene: 18.

V and J are TRBV5-1 and TRBJ2-1; TRBD2 matches 9 bases. This material consisted of CD4+ T cells from blood, cultured in vitro, taken before SARS-CoV-2 vaccination. The sequence was collected from a human donor who received a COVID-19 vaccine. The CDR3 nucleotides are TGCGCCAGCAGCTTGGCACTGGGACTAGCAAGAGCGGAGGGAGATGAGCAGTTCTTC. Its protein product is CASSLALGLARAEGDEQFF.